Listed here is a single TCR beta chain. Its target is unknown. The method was immunoSEQ multiplex PCR; TCRdb's version includes in-frame clones alone and lacks a portion of them. The sample holds under 25,000 clones, around 73% seen once. V dropped 5 bases and J dropped 0 bases, with 20 bases sitting between them. This CDR3 comprises 17 residues. Germline lookup yields CDR1 SGHDT and CDR2 YYEEEE. The data were obtained in a study of vaccination effects on CD4 cells after COVID-19. About the research overall: Each person got two doses of an mRNA SARS-CoV-2 vaccine, BNT162b2 or mRNA-1273. General study results and limits: Researchers report that only 1 of 255 vaccine-induced clones in healthy vaccinees cross-reacted with common cold coronaviruses.

Antigen-specific CD4+ T cells were first expanded with viral peptide pools by the ViraFEST assay and only then sequenced. Cells that had been cultured for 10 days were the source of isolated CD4+ T cells. Nucleocapsid antibodies stayed negative before and after vaccination, showing no earlier SARS-CoV-2 infection. The authors exchanged half the medium for IL-2 medium on days 3 and 7. The clonotype originates from a human donor who received a COVID-19 vaccine. The chain joins TRBV5-6 to TRBJ2-5; tentative D call: TRBD1 (7 bases). The source was CD4+ T cells from PBMCs cultured with SARS-CoV-2 spike peptides, collected before COVID-19 vaccination. In nucleotides, the CDR3 is TGTGCCAGCAGTTCGACAGGGTGGAGGGCAAACCAAGAGACCCAGTACTTC. Its translation: CASSSTGWRANQETQYF.